A single sample gave rise to the 11 T cell receptor beta chains below, sequenced in a study of T cell changes during pregnancy in multiple sclerosis. Using immunoSEQ multiplex PCR, the repertoire was profiled, and TCRdb retains in-frame clones only, with some absent. In the table there are about 85,000 clones, approximately 91% of which are singletons. The sample consisted of peripheral blood, taken in the first trimester of pregnancy. These receptors all stem from a female donor with multiple sclerosis, enrolled in a pregnancy study.

The CDR3 reads CASSLGRGGFSDTQYF. The CDR3 DNA reads TGTGCCAGCAGCTTGGGGCGCGGGGGGTTCTCAGATACGCAGTATTTT. The chain couples TRBV7-8 to TRBJ2-3; 8 bases align to TRBD2. The CDR3 sequence is 16 residues long. Germline lookup yields CDR1 SGHVS and CDR2 FQNEAQ. Unmatched junction bases numbered 9, after V lost 3 bases and J lost 4 bases.

The chain combines TRBV7-9 with TRBJ2-1, with D tentatively TRBD1 (5 bases). The CDR3 extends over 15 amino acids. Germline CDR1 is SEHNR and CDR2 is FQNEAQ (reference sequence). V shed 3 bases and J shed 7 bases, with 16 bases lying between them. As DNA, the CDR3 is TGTGCCAGCAGCTTGATTCAAGGGGTGAGGAATGAGCAGTTCTTC. Translated, it gives CASSLIQGVRNEQFF.

The chain combines TRBV27 with TRBJ1-1; tentative D call: TRBD1 (5 bases). CDR3 length equals 14 residues. The V gene lost 6 bases and the J gene lost 3 bases, with 14 bases spanning the gap. CDR1 and CDR2 (germline): MNHEY, SMNVEV (reference sequence). The CDR3 nucleotides are TGTGCCAGCAGCAAGCTAACAGGAGACACTGAAGCTTTCTTT. This codes for CASSKLTGDTEAFF.

The rearrangement links TRBV11-2 to TRBJ2-1; 7 positions match TRBD2. The CDR3 covers 17 residues. After removal of 0 bases from V and 2 bases from J, the junction contained 7 bases not matched to a gene. Germline V gene data show CDR1 as SGHAT and CDR2 as FQNNGV. The CDR3 sequence is CASSLDYPSGAYNEQFF. As DNA, the CDR3 is TGTGCCAGCAGCTTAGATTATCCCAGCGGGGCCTACAATGAGCAGTTCTTC. Full variable domain (remainder filled in from reference TRBV11-2 and TRBJ2-1): EAGVAQSPRYKIIEKRQSVAFWCNPISGHATLYWYQQILGQGPKLLIQFQNNGVVDDSQLPKDRFSAERLKGVDSTLKIQPAKLEDSAVYLCASSLDYPSGAYNEQFFGPGTRLTVL.

In its sample, this clone was seen once. The rearrangement uses TRBV10-3 and TRBJ2-1, with D possibly TRBD1 on 6 matching bases. CDR3 length: 14 amino acids. CDR1 is ENHRY and CDR2 is SYGVKD in the germline V gene. V lost 10 bases and J lost 9, with 22 bases in between. CDR3 protein: CATTGQVQFGEQFF. CDR3 coding DNA: TGTGCCACGACGGGACAAGTCCAATTTGGTGAGCAGTTCTTC.

The V call is TRBV6-5, the J call TRBJ1-2; D is possibly TRBD1 (6 bases). The CDR3 contains 14 residues. Germline CDR1 MNHEY, CDR2 SVGAGI. V lost 5 bases to trimming and J lost 7 bases, with 17 bases between them. This CDR3 reads CASSQGPRPGGYTF. The CDR3 bases are TGTGCCAGCAGTCAGGGGCCTCGCCCGGGTGGCTACACCTTC.

This chain connects TRBV28 to TRBJ1-1; D is possibly TRBD1 (5 bases). The CDR3 runs to 16 residues. V gave up 7 bases and J gave up 0 bases, with 18 bases separating them. Germline values: CDR1 MDHEN, CDR2 SYDVKM. CDR3 DNA: TGTGCCAGCACCCGACGTTCGGGGGGTTTGAACACTGAAGCTTTCTTT. This sequence encodes CASTRRSGGLNTEAFF.

This clone appeared a single time. V and J are TRBV5-6 and TRBJ2-3, with TRBD2 as a possible D gene (6 bases). From germline, CDR1 is SGHDT and CDR2 YYEEEE. V was shortened by 4 bases and J by 4 bases, with 19 bases between the two germline ends. The CDR3 runs 16 residues. CDR3 residues: CASSPGGAGWADTQYF. CDR3 DNA sequence: TGTGCCAGCAGCCCGGGTGGGGCGGGATGGGCAGATACGCAGTATTTT. Full variable domain (outside the CDR3, taken from reference TRBV5-6 and TRBJ2-3): DAGVTQSPTHLIKTRGQQVTLRCSPKSGHDTVSWYQQALGQGPQFIFQYYEEEERQRGNFPDRFSGHQFPNYSSELNVNALLLGDSALYLCASSPGGAGWADTQYFGPGTRLTVL.

The V gene is TRBV27, the J gene TRBJ1-1; 7 bases map to TRBD1. The CDR3 loop spans 14 amino acids. V gave up 1 base and J gave up 4 bases; unmatched junction bases: 3. The germline CDR1 and CDR2 sequences are MNHEY and SMNVEV (reference sequence). CDR3 protein: CASSLYRGSTEAFF. The CDR3 DNA follows: TGTGCCAGCAGTTTATACAGGGGAAGCACTGAAGCTTTCTTT.

This chain connects TRBV4-1 to TRBJ1-3, with a possible D match to TRBD1 (5 bases). The V end lost 1 base, the J end lost 4 bases, and 17 bases lay between the germline ends. CDR1 MGHRA and CDR2 YSYEKL come from the germline V gene. There are 17 residues in the CDR3. The CDR3 sequence: CASSQGPQGNLGNTIYF. CDR3 coding DNA: TGCGCCAGCAGCCAAGGTCCCCAGGGTAATTTGGGAAACACCATATATTTT.

This chain uses TRBV5-4 with TRBJ2-1; TRBD2 is a possible D gene (5 bases). V was pared by 1 base and J by 7 bases, with 12 bases between. CDR1 is SGHNT, CDR2 YYREEE, per germline (reference sequence). This CDR3 region has 14 residues. CDR3 in amino acids: CASSLRTGYNEQFF. The CDR3 DNA follows: TGTGCCAGCAGCTTGAGAACGGGATATAATGAGCAGTTCTTC.